This T cell receptor beta chain was recorded in a study of blood T cells in healthy people across ages. The CDR3 loop spans 19 amino acids. Trimming took 3 bases from V and 0 from J, leaving 18 bases between them. The table lists this clonotype with a few counts. Then a second PCR, running roughly 7 to 11 cycles, was carried out with a sample-barcoded 5' primer and a J-beta primer mix. MiXCR, applied by TCRdb to the 5' RACE reads, yields one record per CDR3 protein. The sample holds about 1,600,000 distinct CDR3 sequences, around 39% seen once. The V and J genes are TRBV12-3 or TRBV12-4 and TRBJ2-6, with D perhaps TRBD2 (6 bases). The material sequenced was blood. The clonotype comes from a woman between 18 and 29 years old in good health. The CDR3 is CASSFKGLLRNSGANVLTF. The CDR3 nucleotides are TGTGCCAGCAGTTTTAAGGGACTCCTTAGAAACTCTGGGGCCAACGTCCTGACTTTC.